This T cell receptor beta chain appears in the sequencing data of a study of T cell changes during pregnancy in multiple sclerosis. TCRdb's copy holds only in-frame clones and misses some; the assay was immunoSEQ multiplex PCR. The data contain tens of thousands of clones, approximately 88% of them singletons. The CDR3 covers 14 residues. V shed 7 bases and J 6 bases; nucleotides not matched to a gene: 12. Germline assignment: CDR1 SNHLY and CDR2 FYNNEI. This clone has just a few counts. The sequence derives from a female donor in good health, enrolled as a control in a pregnancy study. The sample in question was peripheral blood, obtained in the first trimester of pregnancy. The V gene is TRBV2, the J gene TRBJ2-7; 7 positions match TRBD2. CDR3 amino acids: CASKGGVVVSEQYF. The CDR3, as DNA: TGTGCCAGCAAGGGAGGGGTGGTCGTTTCCGAGCAGTACTTC.